One and the same sample provided the 28 T cell receptor beta chains below, sequenced in a study of T cells after somatic rescue of genetic block. The repertoire was sequenced with immunoSEQ multiplex PCR; TCRdb's copy has only in-frame clones and lacks some. The repertoire has 70,000 or so clones, roughly 92% of them found once; the top ten carry about 2.7%. Sequencing was done on a sample of peripheral blood mononuclear cells (PBMCs). The receptors originated from a middle-aged man.

This clone was picked up one time. The chain has TRBV5-1 and TRBJ2-2; 7 bases are a match to TRBD2. V gave up 4 bases and J gave up 2 bases; unmatched junction bases: 2. The CDR3 has 14 amino acids. The germline V gene encodes CDR1 SGHRS and CDR2 YFSETQ. CDR3 DNA: TGCGCCAGCAGCCCGGGACTAAACACCGGGGAGCTGTTTTTT. Translation: CASSPGLNTGELFF. The variable domain in full, with the rest retrieved from reference TRBV5-1 and TRBJ2-2, is KAGVTQTPRYLIKTRGQQVTLSCSPISGHRSVSWYQQTPGQGLQFLFEYFSETQRNKGNFPGRFSGRQFSNSRSEMNVSTLELGDSALYLCASSPGLNTGELFFGEGSRLTVL.

The genes are TRBV19 and TRBJ2-2; D is ambiguous. Trimming took off 3 bases at V and 2 bases at J, with 13 bases between the two ends. CDR1 is LNHDA and CDR2 is SQIVND in the germline V gene (reference sequence). The CDR3 sequence is 16 residues long. Here the CDR3 DNA reads TGTGCCAGTAGTATTACCGTTTGGCCTAACACCGGGGAGCTGTTTTTT. Protein: CASSITVWPNTGELFF.

This chain connects TRBV19 to TRBJ1-5; D unclear. Germline assignment: CDR1 LNHDA and CDR2 SQIVND (reference sequence). This CDR3 is 13 amino acids long. The V and J ends lost 6 bases and 4 bases respectively, with 10 bases between them. The DNA of the CDR3 is TGTGCCAGTAGGTCGCCGGATAATCAGCCCCAGCATTTT. Translated, it gives CASRSPDNQPQHF.

As to this clone: The same CDR3 also results from other DNA sequences found in this sample. The chain joins TRBV12-5 to TRBJ2-1; weak D call: TRBD1 (6 bases). V lost 0 bases to trimming and J lost 7 bases, with 16 bases between them. Germline CDR1 and CDR2: LGHNT and FRNRAP. CDR3 length: 16 residues. The CDR3 DNA reads TGTGCTAGTGGTTTGGTGACTGGGACACGTCAGAATGAGCAGTTCTTC. Translating it yields CASGLVTGTRQNEQFF.

CDR3 protein: CASSGATGRYLGGSSYNEQFF. The CDR3 DNA sequence: TGTGCCAGCAGTGGGGCAACAGGACGGTATCTAGGGGGGAGCTCCTACAATGAGCAGTTCTTC. The chain recombines TRBV9 with TRBJ2-1; D could derive from TRBD1 or TRBD2 (6 bases each). Trimming took off 5 bases at V and 0 bases at J, with 30 bases between the two ends. The CDR3 runs to 21 residues. CDR1 and CDR2 (germline): SGDLS, YYNGEE.

The chain is built from TRBV18 and TRBJ1-2, with D unclear. In germline, CDR1 is KGHSH, CDR2 LQKENI. Deletions cut 6 bases from V and 8 bases from J, with 13 bases between. The CDR3 covers 12 residues. CDR3 residues: CASSSLGGGYTF. CDR3 DNA sequence: TGTGCCAGCTCGTCCCTGGGCGGGGGCTACACCTTC.

This chain joins TRBV6-1 and TRBJ1-6, with TRBD1 as a possible D gene (5 bases). Germline lookup yields CDR1 MNHNS and CDR2 SASEGT. The CDR3 loop spans 13 amino acids. V shed 8 bases and J shed 9 bases, with 14 bases lying between them. CDR3 loop: CASAGEGSSPLHF. The CDR3 nucleotides are TGTGCCAGCGCGGGGGAAGGCAGTTCACCCCTCCACTTT.

This chain uses TRBV2 with TRBJ1-3; no clear D. The V end was cut by 7 bases, the J end by 7 bases, with 17 bases between. This CDR3 contains 14 residues. The germline V gene has CDR1 SNHLY and CDR2 FYNNEI. The CDR3 is CASTREATGNTIYF. The DNA for the CDR3 is TGTGCCAGCACCCGTGAGGCGACCGGGAACACCATATATTTT.

The gene calls are TRBV11-2 and TRBJ2-3, with TRBD2 as a possible D gene (5 bases). Trimming removed 5 bases at V and 1 base at J, with 10 bases between. CDR1 is SGHAT, CDR2 FQNNGV, per germline. This CDR3 comprises 14 residues. The CDR3 sequence: CASSPREGTDTQYF. CDR3 bases: TGTGCCAGCAGCCCCCGGGAAGGCACAGATACGCAGTATTTT.

The chain uses TRBV2 and TRBJ2-1, with 8 bases that match TRBD2. The CDR3 is 16 amino acids. J was trimmed by 10 bases and V by 10 bases; bases with no gene match: 21. Looked up from germline, CDR1 is SNHLY and CDR2 is FYNNEI. The CDR3 region is CATEVGRGGSAGEQFF. In DNA form, the CDR3 reads TGTGCCACCGAGGTGGGCCGGGGGGGCTCGGCAGGAGAGCAGTTCTTC.

The chain combines TRBV9 with TRBJ2-7; D possibly corresponds to TRBD1 (5 bases). V lost 0 bases and J lost 5, with 12 bases in between. The CDR3 contains 14 residues. Per germline, CDR1 SGDLS and CDR2 YYNGEE. The CDR3 region has the DNA TGTGCCAGCAGCGTAGAAGGGGTACGGGACGAGCAGTACTTC. It translates to CASSVEGVRDEQYF.

The J gene is TRBJ1-4, the V gene TRBV4-2, with 7 nucleotides matching TRBD1. Germline V gives CDR1 LGHNA, CDR2 YNFKEQ. The CDR3 totals 16 residues. The V gene end was trimmed by 4 bases and the J gene end by 0 bases; junction bases not matched to a gene: 5. CDR3 nucleotide sequence: TGTGCCAGCAGCCGCAGGACAGGAACAACTAATGAAAAACTGTTTTTT. Its protein is CASSRRTGTTNEKLFF.

This chain joins TRBV7-9 and TRBJ2-7; unclear D gene. The CDR3 is 12 amino acids. Germline V gives CDR1 SEHNR, CDR2 FQNEAQ (reference sequence). Trimming took off 5 bases at V and 3 bases at J, with 8 bases between the two ends. The CDR3 DNA reads as TGTGCCAGCAGCCGCCCTTACTACGAGCAGTACTTC. Translated, it gives CASSRPYYEQYF.

The gene calls are TRBV4-2 and TRBJ2-7; 7 positions agree with TRBD1. CDR3 size: 16 residues. V dropped 0 bases and J dropped 7; count of bases not matched to a gene: 12. CDR1 LGHNA and CDR2 YNFKEQ come from the germline V gene. The CDR3 reads CASSQDHRPGGGEQYF. Written as DNA, the CDR3 is TGTGCCAGCAGCCAAGATCATAGGCCAGGGGGTGGGGAGCAGTACTTC.

DNA for the CDR3: TGTGCCAGCAGAGTGTGGACCGGGGAGCTGTTTTTT. It is translated as CASRVWTGELFF. This rearrangement joins TRBV2 to TRBJ2-2; D unresolved. V was trimmed by 6 bases and J by 5 bases, leaving 7 bases between them. The CDR3 spans 12 residues. Germline values: CDR1 SNHLY, CDR2 FYNNEI.

This chain uses TRBV2 with TRBJ1-2, with TRBD1 identical over 7 bases. The CDR3 runs to 15 residues. CDR1 and CDR2 from the germline V gene are SNHLY and FYNNEI. The V gene end was trimmed by 6 bases and the J gene end by 4 bases; junction bases not matched to a gene: 11. The CDR3 here is CASRRDRASSYGYTF. In DNA form, the CDR3 reads TGTGCCAGCAGAAGGGACAGAGCAAGTTCCTATGGCTACACCTTC.

J is TRBJ2-3 and V is TRBV18; TRBD2 matches 13 bases. CDR3 length: 15 residues. After removal of 5 bases from V and 10 bases from J, the junction contained 9 bases not matched to a gene. Germline V gives CDR1 KGHSH, CDR2 LQKENI. The CDR3 bases are TGTGCCAGCTCAGGAACTAGCGGGGGGGCTTTGGCGCAGTATTTT. It translates to CASSGTSGGALAQYF. Together with reference TRBV18 and TRBJ2-3, the CDR3 gives the full variable domain: NAGVMQNPRHLVRRRGQEARLRCSPMKGHSHVYWYRQLPEEGLKFMVYLQKENIIDESGMPKERFSAEFPKEGPSILRIQQVVRGDSAAYFCASSGTSGGALAQYFGPGTRLTVL.

The chain carries TRBV5-1 and TRBJ2-2; 7 bases match TRBD1. Unmatched junction bases numbered 2, after V lost 0 bases and J lost 3 bases. Germline V gene sequence: CDR1 SGHRS, CDR2 YFSETQ. The CDR3 length is 15 residues. CDR3 region: CASSLEGAYTGELFF. As DNA, the CDR3 is TGCGCCAGCAGCTTGGAGGGGGCGTACACCGGGGAGCTGTTTTTT.

The chain has TRBV6-6 and TRBJ2-3; D is perhaps TRBD2 (6 bases). From germline, CDR1 is MNHNY and CDR2 SVGAGI (reference sequence). The ends were cut back, 6 bases at V and 2 bases at J, with 9 bases in the middle. The CDR3 has 13 residues. This CDR3 reads CASSPGLTDTQYF. The CDR3 DNA is TGTGCCAGCAGCCCGGGACTCACAGATACGCAGTATTTT.

V and J are TRBV11-3 and TRBJ2-2; 16 bases are shared with TRBD2. V shed 5 bases and J 6 bases; nucleotides not matched to a gene: 9. Germline V gene lookup returns CDR1 SGHNT and CDR2 YENEEA. The length of the CDR3 is 18 residues. In DNA, the CDR3 is TGTGCCAGCAGCCAACGTCCCGGGACTAGCGGGGGGGCCGGGGAGCTGTTTTTT. Amino acids: CASSQRPGTSGGAGELFF.

The rearrangement uses TRBV29-1 and TRBJ2-2; D possibly corresponds to TRBD2 (6 bases). Between the trimmed V and J ends, which lost 5 bases and 10 bases, there was a span of 17 bases. Germline CDR1 and CDR2: SQVTM and ANQGSEA. CDR3 length equals 13 residues. CDR3 region: CSVWTGAGSELFF. The CDR3 DNA follows: TGCAGCGTTTGGACGGGAGCCGGATCGGAGCTGTTTTTT.

This clone was picked up one time. The J gene is TRBJ1-2, the V gene TRBV5-4; TRBD1 is a possible D gene (6 bases). Looked up from germline, CDR1 is SGHNT and CDR2 is YYREEE (reference sequence). This CDR3 is 13 amino acids long. The V and J ends lost 5 bases and 8 bases respectively, with 16 bases between them. CDR3 amino acids: CASRLIQGQGYTF. DNA of the CDR3: TGTGCCAGCAGATTGATACAGGGTCAGGGCTACACCTTC.

This chain uses TRBV6-5 with TRBJ1-2; D is possibly TRBD1 (5 bases). V was trimmed by 2 bases and J by 1 base, leaving 11 bases between them. This CDR3 has 15 amino acids. From germline, CDR1 is MNHEY and CDR2 SVGAGI. In DNA form, the CDR3 reads TGTGCCAGCAGTTACGCGGGGGACTATAACTATGGCTACACCTTC. Its protein product is CASSYAGDYNYGYTF.

The J gene is TRBJ2-7, the V gene TRBV28; D is unclear. Looked up from germline, CDR1 is MDHEN and CDR2 is SYDVKM. The CDR3 has 16 residues. V lost 3 bases to trimming and J lost 0 bases, with 15 bases between them. The CDR3 here is CASSFLPGEDSYEQYF. The CDR3 coding sequence is TGTGCCAGCAGTTTCCTTCCAGGCGAAGACTCCTACGAGCAGTACTTC.

This chain uses TRBV27 with TRBJ1-1; D may be TRBD1 (5 bases). Germline CDR1 MNHEY, CDR2 SMNVEV (reference sequence). Trimming stripped 0 bases from V and 0 bases from J, with 14 bases between. This CDR3 region has 17 residues. The CDR3 DNA is TGTGCCAGCAGTTTATCGGGGTGGGGCAGAATGAACACTGAAGCTTTCTTT. It encodes CASSLSGWGRMNTEAFF.

This clone was picked up one time. In DNA, the CDR3 is TGTGCCAGCAGCATCCTAGCGGGGGGGAATGAGCAGTTCTTC. It specifies CASSILAGGNEQFF. V and J are TRBV5-5 and TRBJ2-1, with 12 positions matching TRBD2. Trimming cost V 4 bases and J 7 bases; bases outside gene matches: 3. Looked up from germline, CDR1 is SGHKS and CDR2 is YYEKEE (reference sequence). This CDR3 contains 14 residues.

Regarding this clone: The same CDR3 arises from other DNA sequences in this sample as well. The gene calls are TRBV6-5 and TRBJ1-1; 7 positions match TRBD1. The trim removed 3 bases at V and 3 bases at J, leaving 1 base unmatched. Germline assignment: CDR1 MNHEY and CDR2 SVGAGI. The CDR3 is 13 residues long. The CDR3 DNA reads TGTGCCAGCAGTTATGGGACAGACACTGAAGCTTTCTTT. This translates into CASSYGTDTEAFF.

This sequence joins TRBV9 and TRBJ2-7; D remains unclear. CDR3 length: 14 amino acids. The V gene lost 0 bases and the J gene lost 3 bases, with 10 bases spanning the gap. Germline V gene sequence: CDR1 SGDLS, CDR2 YYNGEE. Here the CDR3 reads CASSVEPTNYEQYF. The DNA of the CDR3 is TGTGCCAGCAGCGTAGAACCCACCAACTACGAGCAGTACTTC.